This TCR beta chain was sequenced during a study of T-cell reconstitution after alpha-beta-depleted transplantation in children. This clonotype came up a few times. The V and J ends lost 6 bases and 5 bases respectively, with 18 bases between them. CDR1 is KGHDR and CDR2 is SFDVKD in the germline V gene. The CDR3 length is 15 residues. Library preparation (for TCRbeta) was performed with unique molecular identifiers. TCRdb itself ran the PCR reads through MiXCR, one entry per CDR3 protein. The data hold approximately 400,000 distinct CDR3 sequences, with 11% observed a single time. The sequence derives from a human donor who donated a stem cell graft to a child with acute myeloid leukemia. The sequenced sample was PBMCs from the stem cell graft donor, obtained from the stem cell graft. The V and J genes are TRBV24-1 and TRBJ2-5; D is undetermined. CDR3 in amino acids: CATSRPGPTWETQYF. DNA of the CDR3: TGTGCCACCAGTAGGCCCGGCCCAACCTGGGAGACCCAGTACTTC.